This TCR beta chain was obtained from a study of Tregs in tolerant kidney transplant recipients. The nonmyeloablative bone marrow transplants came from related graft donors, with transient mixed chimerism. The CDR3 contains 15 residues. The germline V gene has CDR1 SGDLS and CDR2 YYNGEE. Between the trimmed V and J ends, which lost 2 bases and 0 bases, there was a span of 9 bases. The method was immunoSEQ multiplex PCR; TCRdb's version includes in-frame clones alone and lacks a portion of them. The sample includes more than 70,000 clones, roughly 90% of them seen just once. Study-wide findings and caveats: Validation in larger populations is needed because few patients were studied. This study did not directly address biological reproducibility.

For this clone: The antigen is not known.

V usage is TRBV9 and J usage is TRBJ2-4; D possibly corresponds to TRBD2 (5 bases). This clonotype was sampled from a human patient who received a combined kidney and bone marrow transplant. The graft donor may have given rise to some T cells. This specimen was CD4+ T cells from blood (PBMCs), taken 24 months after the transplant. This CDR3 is CASSVEAQAKNIQYF. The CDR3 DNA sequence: TGTGCCAGCAGCGTGGAGGCGCAAGCCAAAAACATTCAGTACTTC.